This entry features one T cell receptor (beta chain) sequence. This entry belongs to a study of T cell changes during pregnancy in multiple sclerosis. Clones were sequenced by immunoSEQ multiplex PCR, and TCRdb holds only the in-frame ones, with some missing. Found here are about 38,000 clones, 90% of them singletons; the top ten hold 0.45% to 0.7%. Germline loops: CDR1 MNHEY, CDR2 SMNVEV (reference sequence). V shed 6 bases and J 2 bases; nucleotides not matched to a gene: 7. CDR3 length: 15 residues. The source material was CD4+ T cells from peripheral blood mononuclear cells, sampled in the second trimester of pregnancy. The TCR originated in a female donor with multiple sclerosis, enrolled in a pregnancy study. This sequence joins TRBV27 and TRBJ2-1; 7 bases are a match to TRBD1. CDR3 protein: CASRYRGGTYNEQFF. The CDR3 DNA is TGTGCCAGCAGGTATCGAGGGGGCACCTACAATGAGCAGTTCTTC.